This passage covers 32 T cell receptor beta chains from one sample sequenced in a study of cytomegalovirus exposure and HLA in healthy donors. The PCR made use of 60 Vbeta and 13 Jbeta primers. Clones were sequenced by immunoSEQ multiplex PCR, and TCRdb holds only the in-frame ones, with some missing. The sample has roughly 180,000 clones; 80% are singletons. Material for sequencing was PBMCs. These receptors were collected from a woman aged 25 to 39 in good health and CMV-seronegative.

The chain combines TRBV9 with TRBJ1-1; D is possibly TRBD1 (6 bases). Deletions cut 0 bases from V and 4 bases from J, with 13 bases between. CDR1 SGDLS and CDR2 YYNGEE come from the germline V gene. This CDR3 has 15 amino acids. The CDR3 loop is CASSVGGGAVTEAFF. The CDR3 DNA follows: TGTGCCAGCAGCGTAGGTGGGGGGGCGGTCACTGAAGCTTTCTTT.

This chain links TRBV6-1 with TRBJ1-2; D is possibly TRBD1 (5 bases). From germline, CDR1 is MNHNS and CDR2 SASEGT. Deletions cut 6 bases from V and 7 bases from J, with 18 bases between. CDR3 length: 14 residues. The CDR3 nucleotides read TGTGCCAGCAGGACAGCGGGGCAGGGAGGTGGCTACACCTTC. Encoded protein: CASRTAGQGGGYTF.

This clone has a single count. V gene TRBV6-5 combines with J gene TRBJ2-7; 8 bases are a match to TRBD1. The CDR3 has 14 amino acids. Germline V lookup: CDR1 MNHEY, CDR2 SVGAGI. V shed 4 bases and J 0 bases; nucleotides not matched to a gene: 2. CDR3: CASSWTGSSYEQYF. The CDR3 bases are TGTGCCAGCAGTTGGACAGGGAGCTCCTACGAGCAGTACTTC.

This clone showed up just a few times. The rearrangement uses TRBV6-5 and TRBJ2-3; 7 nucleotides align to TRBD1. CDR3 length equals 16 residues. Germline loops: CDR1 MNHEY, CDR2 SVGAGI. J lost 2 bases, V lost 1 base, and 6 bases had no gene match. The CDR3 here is CASSYFQGEPTDTQYF. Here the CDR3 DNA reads TGTGCCAGCAGTTACTTCCAGGGGGAACCCACAGATACGCAGTATTTT.

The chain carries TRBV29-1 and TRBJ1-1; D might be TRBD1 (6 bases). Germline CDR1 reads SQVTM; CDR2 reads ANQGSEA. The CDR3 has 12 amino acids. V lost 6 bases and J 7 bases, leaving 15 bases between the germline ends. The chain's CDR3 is CSVSTGISEAFF. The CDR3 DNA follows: TGCAGCGTATCAACAGGGATTAGTGAAGCTTTCTTT.

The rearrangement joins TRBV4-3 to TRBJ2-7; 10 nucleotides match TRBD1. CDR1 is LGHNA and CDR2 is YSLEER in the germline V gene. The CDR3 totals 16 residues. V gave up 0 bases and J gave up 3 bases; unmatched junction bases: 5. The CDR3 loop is CASSQDPGQGNYEQYF. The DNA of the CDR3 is TGCGCCAGCAGCCAAGATCCGGGACAGGGGAACTACGAGCAGTACTTC.

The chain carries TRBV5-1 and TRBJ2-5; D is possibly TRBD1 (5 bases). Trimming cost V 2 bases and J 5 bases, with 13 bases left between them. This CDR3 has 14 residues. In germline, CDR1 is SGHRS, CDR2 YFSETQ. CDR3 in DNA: TGCGCCAGCAGCTTTTCCTCCAGGGCTGAGACCCAGTACTTC. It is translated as CASSFSSRAETQYF.

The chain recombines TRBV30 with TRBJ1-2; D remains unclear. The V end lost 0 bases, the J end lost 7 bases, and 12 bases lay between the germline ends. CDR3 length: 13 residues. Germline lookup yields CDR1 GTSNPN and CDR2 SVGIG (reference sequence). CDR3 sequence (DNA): TGTGCCTGGAGTGTCGATCGAGCGGGTGGCTACACCTTC. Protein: CAWSVDRAGGYTF.

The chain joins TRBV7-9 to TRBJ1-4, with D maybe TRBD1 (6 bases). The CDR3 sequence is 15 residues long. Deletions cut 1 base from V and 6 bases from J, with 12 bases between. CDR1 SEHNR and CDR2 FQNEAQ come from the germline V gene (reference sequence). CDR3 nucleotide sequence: TGTGCCAGCAGCTTAGGGGGGCGAGGTTATGAAAAACTGTTTTTT. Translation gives CASSLGGRGYEKLFF. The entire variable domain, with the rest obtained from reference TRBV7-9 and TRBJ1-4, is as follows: DTGVSQNPRHKITKRGQNVTFRCDPISEHNRLYWYRQTLGQGPEFLTYFQNEAQLEKSRLLSDRFSAERPKGSFSTLEIQRTEQGDSAMYLCASSLGGRGYEKLFFGSGTQLSVL.

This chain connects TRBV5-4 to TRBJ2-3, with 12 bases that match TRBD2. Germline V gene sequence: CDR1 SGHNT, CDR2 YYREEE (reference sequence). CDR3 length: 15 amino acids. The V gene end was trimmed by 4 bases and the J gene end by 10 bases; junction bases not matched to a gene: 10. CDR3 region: CASSARASGGGAQYF. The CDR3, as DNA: TGTGCCAGCAGCGCCCGGGCTAGCGGGGGGGGTGCGCAGTATTTT.

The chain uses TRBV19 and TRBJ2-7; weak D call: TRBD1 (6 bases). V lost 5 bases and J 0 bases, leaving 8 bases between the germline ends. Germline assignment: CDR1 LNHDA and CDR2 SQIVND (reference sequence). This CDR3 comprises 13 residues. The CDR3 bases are TGTGCCAGTAGTCGGGACACCTCCTACGAGCAGTACTTC. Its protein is CASSRDTSYEQYF.

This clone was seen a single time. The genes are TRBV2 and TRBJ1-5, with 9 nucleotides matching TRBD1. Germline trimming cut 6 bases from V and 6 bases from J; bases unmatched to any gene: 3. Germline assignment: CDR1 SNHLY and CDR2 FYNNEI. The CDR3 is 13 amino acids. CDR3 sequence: CASRGTGPQPQHF. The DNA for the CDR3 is TGTGCCAGCAGGGGGACAGGGCCTCAGCCCCAGCATTTT.

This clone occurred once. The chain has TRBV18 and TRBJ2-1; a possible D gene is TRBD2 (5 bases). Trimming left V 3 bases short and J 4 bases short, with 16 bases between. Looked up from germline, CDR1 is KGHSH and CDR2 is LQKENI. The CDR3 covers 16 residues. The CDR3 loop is CASSPPGSGVYNEQFF. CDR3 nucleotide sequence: TGTGCCAGCTCACCCCCAGGCTCCGGGGTATACAATGAGCAGTTCTTC. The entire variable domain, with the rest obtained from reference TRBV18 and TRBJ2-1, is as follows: NAGVMQNPRHLVRRRGQEARLRCSPMKGHSHVYWYRQLPEEGLKFMVYLQKENIIDESGMPKERFSAEFPKEGPSILRIQQVVRGDSAAYFCASSPPGSGVYNEQFFGPGTRLTVL.

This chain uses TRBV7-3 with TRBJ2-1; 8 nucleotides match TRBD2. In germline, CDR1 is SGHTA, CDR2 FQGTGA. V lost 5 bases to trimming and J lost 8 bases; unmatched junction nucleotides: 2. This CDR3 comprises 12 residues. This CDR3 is CASSRSGDEQFF. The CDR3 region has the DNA TGTGCCAGCAGCCGTAGCGGGGATGAGCAGTTCTTC.

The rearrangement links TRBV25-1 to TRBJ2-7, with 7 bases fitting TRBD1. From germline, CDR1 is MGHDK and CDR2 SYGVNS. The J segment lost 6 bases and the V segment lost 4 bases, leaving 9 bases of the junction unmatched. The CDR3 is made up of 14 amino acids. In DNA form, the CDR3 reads TGTGCCAGCAGTGGAAAAGGGGGCTACCGCGAGCAGTACTTC. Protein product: CASSGKGGYREQYF.

The CDR3 sequence: CASGTGRDEQYF. The CDR3 DNA follows: TGTGCCAGCGGGACAGGGCGAGACGAGCAGTACTTC. This sequence joins TRBV19 and TRBJ2-7; 9 positions match TRBD1. The germline CDR1 and CDR2 sequences are LNHDA and SQIVND (reference sequence). The CDR3 has 12 amino acids. V lost 9 bases and J lost 5; bases outside the gene matches: 5.

CDR3 nucleotides: TGTGCCAGTAGAAGACAGGGAGTTAACTATGGCTACACCTTC. Its translation: CASRRQGVNYGYTF. This chain links TRBV19 with TRBJ1-2; 7 positions match TRBD1. The germline CDR1 and CDR2 sequences are LNHDA and SQIVND (reference sequence). The V gene end was trimmed by 6 bases and the J gene end by 1 base; junction bases not matched to a gene: 5. The CDR3 is 14 amino acids.

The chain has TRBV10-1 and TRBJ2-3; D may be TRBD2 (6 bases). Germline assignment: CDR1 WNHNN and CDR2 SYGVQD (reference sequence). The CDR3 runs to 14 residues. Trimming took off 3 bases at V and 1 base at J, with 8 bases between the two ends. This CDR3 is CASSDGGGTDTQYF. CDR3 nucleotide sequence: TGCGCCAGCAGTGACGGGGGAGGCACAGATACGCAGTATTTT.

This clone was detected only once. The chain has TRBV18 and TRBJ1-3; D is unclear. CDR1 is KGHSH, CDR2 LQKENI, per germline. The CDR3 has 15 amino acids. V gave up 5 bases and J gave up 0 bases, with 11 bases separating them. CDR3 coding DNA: TGTGCCAGCTCAAAAGGCGGAGGCTCTGGAAACACCATATATTTT. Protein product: CASSKGGGSGNTIYF.

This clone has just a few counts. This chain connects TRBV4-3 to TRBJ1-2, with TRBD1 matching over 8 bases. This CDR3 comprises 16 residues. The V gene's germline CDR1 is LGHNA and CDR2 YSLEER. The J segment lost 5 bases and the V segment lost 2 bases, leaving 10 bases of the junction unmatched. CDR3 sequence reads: CASSQRRQGLVYGYTF. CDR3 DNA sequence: TGCGCCAGCAGCCAACGCAGACAGGGGTTAGTTTATGGCTACACCTTC.

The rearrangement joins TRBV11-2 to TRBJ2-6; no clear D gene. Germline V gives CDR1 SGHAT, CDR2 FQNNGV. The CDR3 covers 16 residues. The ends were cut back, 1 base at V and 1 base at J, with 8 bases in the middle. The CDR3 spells CASSLVRDSGANVLTF. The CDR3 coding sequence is TGTGCCAGCAGCTTAGTGAGAGATTCTGGGGCCAACGTCCTGACTTTC.

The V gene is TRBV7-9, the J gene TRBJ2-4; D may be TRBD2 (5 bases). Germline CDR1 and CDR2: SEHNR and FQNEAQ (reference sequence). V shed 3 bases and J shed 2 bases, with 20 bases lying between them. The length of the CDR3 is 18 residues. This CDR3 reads CASSFHTRAPLPKNIQYF. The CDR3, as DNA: TGTGCCAGCAGCTTTCACACGAGGGCACCTCTTCCCAAAAACATTCAGTACTTC.

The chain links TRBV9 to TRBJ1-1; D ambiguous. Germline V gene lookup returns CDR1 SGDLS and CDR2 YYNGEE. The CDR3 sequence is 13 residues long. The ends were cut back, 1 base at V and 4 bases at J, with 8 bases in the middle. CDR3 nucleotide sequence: TGTGCCAGCAGCGTACTCGGTGGCACTGAAGCTTTCTTT. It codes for CASSVLGGTEAFF.

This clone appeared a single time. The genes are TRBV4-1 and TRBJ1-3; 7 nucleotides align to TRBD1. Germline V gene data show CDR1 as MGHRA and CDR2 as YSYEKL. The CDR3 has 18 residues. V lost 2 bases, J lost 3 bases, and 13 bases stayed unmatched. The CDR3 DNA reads TGCGCCAGCAGCCAAACCGAACAGGGGACGCCTGGTGGAAACACCATATATTTT. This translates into CASSQTEQGTPGGNTIYF.

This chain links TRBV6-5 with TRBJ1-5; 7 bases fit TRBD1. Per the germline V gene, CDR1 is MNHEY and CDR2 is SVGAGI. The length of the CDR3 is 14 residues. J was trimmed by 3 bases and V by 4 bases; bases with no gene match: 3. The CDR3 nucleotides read TGTGCCAGCAGTTCAGGGACAGTCAATCAGCCCCAGCATTTT. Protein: CASSSGTVNQPQHF.

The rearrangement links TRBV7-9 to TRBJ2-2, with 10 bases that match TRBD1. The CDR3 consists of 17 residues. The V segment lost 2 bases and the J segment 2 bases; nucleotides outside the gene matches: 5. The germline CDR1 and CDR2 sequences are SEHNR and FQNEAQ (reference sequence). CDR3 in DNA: TGTGCCAGCAGCTTACAGACAGGGGGCGGTAACACCGGGGAGCTGTTTTTT. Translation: CASSLQTGGGNTGELFF.

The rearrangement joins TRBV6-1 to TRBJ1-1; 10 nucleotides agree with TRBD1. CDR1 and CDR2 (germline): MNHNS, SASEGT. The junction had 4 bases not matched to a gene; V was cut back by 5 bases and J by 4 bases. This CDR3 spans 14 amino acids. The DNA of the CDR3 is TGTGCCAGCAGTTTGACAGGGGGCGTCACTGAAGCTTTCTTT. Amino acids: CASSLTGGVTEAFF.

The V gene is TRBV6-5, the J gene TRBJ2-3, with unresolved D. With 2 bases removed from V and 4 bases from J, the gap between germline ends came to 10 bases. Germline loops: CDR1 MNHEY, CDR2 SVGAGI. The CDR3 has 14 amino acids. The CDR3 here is CASSYSRRSDTQYF. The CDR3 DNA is TGTGCCAGCAGTTACAGCCGCAGGTCAGATACGCAGTATTTT.

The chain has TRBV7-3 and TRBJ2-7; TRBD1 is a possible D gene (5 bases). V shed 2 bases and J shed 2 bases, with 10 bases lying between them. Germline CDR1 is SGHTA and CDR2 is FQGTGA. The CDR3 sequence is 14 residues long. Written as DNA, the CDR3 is TGTGCCAGCAGCTTAGACAGATTTACCTACGAGCAGTACTTC. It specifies CASSLDRFTYEQYF.

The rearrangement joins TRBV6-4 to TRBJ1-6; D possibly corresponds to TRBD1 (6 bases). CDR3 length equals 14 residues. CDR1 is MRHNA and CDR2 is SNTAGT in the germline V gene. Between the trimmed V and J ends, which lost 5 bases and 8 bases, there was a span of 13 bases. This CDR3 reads CASSKTGGYSPLHF. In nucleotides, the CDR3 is TGTGCCAGCAGTAAGACAGGTGGCTATTCACCCCTCCACTTT.

For the CDR3, the DNA is TGTGCCAGCAGCCCTTCCCTAGCGGGGGGATCCGTTGCCACCGGGGAGCTGTTTTTT. It yields the protein CASSPSLAGGSVATGELFF. This chain links TRBV7-8 with TRBJ2-2, with 11 bases lining up with TRBD2. Per the germline V gene, CDR1 is SGHVS and CDR2 is FQNEAQ. V gave up 5 bases and J gave up 4 bases; unmatched junction bases: 15. This CDR3 spans 19 amino acids.

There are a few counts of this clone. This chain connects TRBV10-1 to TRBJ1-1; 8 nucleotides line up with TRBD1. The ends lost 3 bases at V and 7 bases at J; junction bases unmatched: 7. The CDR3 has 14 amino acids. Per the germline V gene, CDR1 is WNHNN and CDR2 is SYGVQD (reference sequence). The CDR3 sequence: CASSDSGQGYEAFF. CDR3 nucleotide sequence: TGCGCCAGCAGTGATTCCGGACAGGGTTATGAAGCTTTCTTT.